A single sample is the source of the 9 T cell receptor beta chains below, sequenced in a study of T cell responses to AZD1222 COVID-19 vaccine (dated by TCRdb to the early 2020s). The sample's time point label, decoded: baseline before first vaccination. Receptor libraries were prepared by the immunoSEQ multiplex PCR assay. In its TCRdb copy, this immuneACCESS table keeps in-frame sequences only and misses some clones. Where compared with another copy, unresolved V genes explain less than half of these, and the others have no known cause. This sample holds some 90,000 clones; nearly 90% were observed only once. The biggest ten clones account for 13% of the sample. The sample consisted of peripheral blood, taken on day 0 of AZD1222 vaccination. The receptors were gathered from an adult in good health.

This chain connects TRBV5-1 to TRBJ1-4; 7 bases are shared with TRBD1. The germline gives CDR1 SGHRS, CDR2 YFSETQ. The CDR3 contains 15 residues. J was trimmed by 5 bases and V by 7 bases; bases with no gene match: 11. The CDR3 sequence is CASRSGQDGNEKLFF. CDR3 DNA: TGCGCCAGCCGATCAGGACAGGATGGGAATGAAAAACTGTTTTTT.

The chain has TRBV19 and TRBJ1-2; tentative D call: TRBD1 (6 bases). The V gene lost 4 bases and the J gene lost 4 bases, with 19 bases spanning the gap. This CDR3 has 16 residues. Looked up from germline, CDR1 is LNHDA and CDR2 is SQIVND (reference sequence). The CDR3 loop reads CASSKRGGREVYGYTF. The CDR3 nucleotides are TGTGCCAGTAGTAAAAGAGGGGGGCGCGAAGTCTATGGCTACACCTTC. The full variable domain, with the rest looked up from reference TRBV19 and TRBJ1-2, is DGGITQSPKYLFRKEGQNVTLSCEQNLNHDAMYWYRQDPGQGLRLIYYSQIVNDFQKGDIAEGYSVSREKKESFPLTVTSAQKNPTAFYLCASSKRGGREVYGYTFGSGTRLTVV.

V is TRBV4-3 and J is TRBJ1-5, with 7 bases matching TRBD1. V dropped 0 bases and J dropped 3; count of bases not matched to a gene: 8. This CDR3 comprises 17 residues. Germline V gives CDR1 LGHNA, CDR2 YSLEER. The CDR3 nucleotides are TGCGCCAGCAGCCAAGATGTAACGGGACAGTACAATCAGCCCCAGCATTTT. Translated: CASSQDVTGQYNQPQHF.

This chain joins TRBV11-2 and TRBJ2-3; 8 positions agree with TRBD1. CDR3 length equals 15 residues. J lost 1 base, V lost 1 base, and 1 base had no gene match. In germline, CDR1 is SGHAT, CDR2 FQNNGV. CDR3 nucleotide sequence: TGTGCCAGCAGCTTAGCAGGGGGCGGCACAGATACGCAGTATTTT. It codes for CASSLAGGGTDTQYF.

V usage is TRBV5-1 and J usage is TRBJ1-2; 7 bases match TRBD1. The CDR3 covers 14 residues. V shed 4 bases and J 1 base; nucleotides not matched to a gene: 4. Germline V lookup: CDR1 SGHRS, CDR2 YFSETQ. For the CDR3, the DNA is TGCGCCAGCAGCGTAGGGACAGTTAACTATGGCTACACCTTC. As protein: CASSVGTVNYGYTF.

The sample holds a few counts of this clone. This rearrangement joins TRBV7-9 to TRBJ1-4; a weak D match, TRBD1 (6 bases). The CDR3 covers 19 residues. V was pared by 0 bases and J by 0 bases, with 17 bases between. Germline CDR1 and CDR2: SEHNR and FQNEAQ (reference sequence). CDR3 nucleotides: TGTGCCAGCAGCTTAGCGCTACGAGGGGGAAAAGCAACTAATGAAAAACTGTTTTTT. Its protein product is CASSLALRGGKATNEKLFF.

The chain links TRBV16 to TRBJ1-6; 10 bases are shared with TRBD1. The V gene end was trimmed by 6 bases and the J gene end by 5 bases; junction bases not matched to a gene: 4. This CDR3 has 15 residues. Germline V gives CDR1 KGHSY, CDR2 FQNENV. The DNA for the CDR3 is TGTGCCAGCAGACCCGGGACAGGGGATAATTCACCCCTCCACTTT. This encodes CASRPGTGDNSPLHF.

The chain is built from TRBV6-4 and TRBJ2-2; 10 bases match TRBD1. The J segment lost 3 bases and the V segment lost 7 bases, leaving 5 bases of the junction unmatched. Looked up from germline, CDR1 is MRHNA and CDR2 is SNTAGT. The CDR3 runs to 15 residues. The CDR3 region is CASKPGQGYTGELFF. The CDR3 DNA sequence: TGTGCCAGCAAGCCGGGACAGGGGTACACCGGGGAGCTGTTTTTT.

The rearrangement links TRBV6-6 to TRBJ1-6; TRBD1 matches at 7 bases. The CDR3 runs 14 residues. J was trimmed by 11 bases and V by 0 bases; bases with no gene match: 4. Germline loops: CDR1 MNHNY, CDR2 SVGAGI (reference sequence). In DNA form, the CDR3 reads TGTGCCAGCAGTTACTCCCCAGGGGGTACACCCCTCCACTTT. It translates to CASSYSPGGTPLHF.